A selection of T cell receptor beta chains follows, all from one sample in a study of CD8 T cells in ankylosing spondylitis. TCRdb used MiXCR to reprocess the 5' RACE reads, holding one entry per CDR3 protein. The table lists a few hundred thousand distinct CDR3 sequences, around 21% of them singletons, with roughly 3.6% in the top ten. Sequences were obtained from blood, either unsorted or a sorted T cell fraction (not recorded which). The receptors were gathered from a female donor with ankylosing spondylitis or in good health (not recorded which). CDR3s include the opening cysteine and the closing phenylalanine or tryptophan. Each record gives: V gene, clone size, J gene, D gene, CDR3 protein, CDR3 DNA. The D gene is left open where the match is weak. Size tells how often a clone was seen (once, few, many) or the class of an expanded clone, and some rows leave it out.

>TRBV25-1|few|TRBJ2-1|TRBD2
CASSAGLAANEQFF
TGTGCCAGCAGTGCGGGACTAGCGGCTAACGAGCAGTTCTTC
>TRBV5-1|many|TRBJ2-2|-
CASSLEVATGELFF
TGCGCCAGCAGCTTGGAGGTAGCAACCGGGGAGCTGTTTTTT
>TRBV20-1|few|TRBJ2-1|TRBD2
CSASREIAGTSDEQFF
TGCAGTGCTAGCCGCGAGATAGCGGGGACAAGCGATGAGCAGTTCTTC
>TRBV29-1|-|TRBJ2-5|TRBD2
CSVGSSGRARETQYF
TGCAGCGTTGGTTCTAGCGGGAGGGCCCGGGAGACCCAGTACTTC
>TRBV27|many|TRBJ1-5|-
CASRPQGGGQPQHF
TGTGCCAGCAGGCCCCAGGGTGGGGGACAGCCCCAGCATTTT
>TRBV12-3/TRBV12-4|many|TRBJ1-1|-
CASSWEGRDTEAFF
TGTGCCAGCAGCTGGGAGGGGAGAGACACTGAAGCTTTCTTT
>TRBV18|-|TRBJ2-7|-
CASSEGPEYEQYF
TGTGCCAGCTCAGAAGGACCGGAGTACGAGCAGTACTTC
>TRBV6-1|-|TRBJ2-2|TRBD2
CASSEVPGLAGANTGELFF
TGTGCCAGCAGTGAAGTCCCCGGACTAGCGGGAGCGAACACCGGGGAGCTGTTTTTT
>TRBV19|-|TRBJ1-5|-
CASSIDHGESQPQHF
TGTGCCAGTAGTATAGATCATGGGGAATCCCAGCCCCAGCATTTT
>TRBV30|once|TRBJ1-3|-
CAWSVRGASGNTIYF
TGTGCCTGGAGTGTACGAGGGGCCTCTGGAAACACCATATATTTT
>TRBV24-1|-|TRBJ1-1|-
CATSWGNTEAFF
TGTGCCACCAGTTGGGGGAACACTGAAGCTTTCTTT
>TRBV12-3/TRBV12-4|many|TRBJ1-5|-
CASSQGEGNQPQHF
TGTGCCAGCAGTCAGGGTGAGGGCAATCAGCCCCAGCATTTT
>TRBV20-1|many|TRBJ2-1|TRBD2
CSARWASGNNEQFF
TGCAGTGCCAGGTGGGCTAGCGGGAACAATGAGCAGTTCTTC
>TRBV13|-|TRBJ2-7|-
CASSSSRGTAYEQYF
TGTGCCAGCAGCAGCTCCAGGGGAACAGCCTACGAGCAGTACTTC
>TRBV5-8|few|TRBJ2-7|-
CASSADGIGGFYEQYF
TGTGCCAGCAGCGCGGACGGAATTGGGGGCTTCTACGAGCAGTACTTC
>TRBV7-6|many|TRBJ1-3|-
CASSARASSGNTIYF
TGTGCCAGCAGCGCCCGGGCGTCCTCTGGAAACACCATATATTTT